These 28 T cell receptor beta chains came from one sample sequenced in a study of Graves' ophthalmopathy and Graves' hyperthyroidism. Amplifying from RNA transcripts, the study obtained TCR beta CDR3 regions. Second-round multiplex PCR came after first-round RT-PCR with HTBI primers. TCRdb redid the calling of the multiplex PCR reads with MiXCR, one entry per CDR3 protein. Here the sample spans about 500,000 distinct CDR3 sequences, 35% to 40% being singletons. The sequenced sample consisted of peripheral blood or thyroid tissue (not recorded which). These receptor sequences come from an adult man with Graves' hyperthyroidism.

To note about this clonotype: This clone may be a read error of a much larger clone one base away. The chain carries TRBV5-1 and TRBJ2-7; D not certain. The germline gives CDR1 SGHRS, CDR2 YFSETQ. Trimming stripped 0 bases from V and 0 bases from J, with 7 bases between. This CDR3 has 14 residues. CDR3 loop: CASSLEAVSYEQYF. DNA for the CDR3: TGCGCCAGCAGCTTGGAGGCAGTCTCCTACGAGCAGTACTTC.

This clonotype came up many times. This sequence joins TRBV9 and TRBJ2-7, with 11 bases fitting TRBD2. The junction had 3 bases not matched to a gene; V was cut back by 4 bases and J by 6 bases. Looked up from germline, CDR1 is SGDLS and CDR2 is YYNGEE. CDR3 length: 13 residues. This CDR3 is CASSLGTSGEQYF. CDR3 bases: TGTGCCAGCAGCCTGGGGACTAGCGGCGAGCAGTACTTC.

This clonotype was recorded once. The DNA for the CDR3 is TGTGCCAGCAGCTTAGACCGGTCGGACACTGAAGCTTTCTTT. Its protein is CASSLDRSDTEAFF. V usage is TRBV7-2 and J usage is TRBJ1-1; D is ambiguous. V was clipped by 1 base and J by 3 bases, with 9 bases between them. The CDR3 totals 14 residues. In germline, CDR1 is SGHTA, CDR2 FQGNSA. Using reference TRBV7-2 and TRBJ1-1 for the parts outside the CDR3, the full variable domain is GAGVSQSPSNKVTEKGKDVELRCDPISGHTALYWYRQSLGQGLEFLIYFQGNSAPDKSGLPSDRFSAERTGGSVSTLTIQRTQQEDSAVYLCASSLDRSDTEAFFGQGTRLTVV.

The chain employs TRBV11-2 and TRBJ1-6, with 7 bases that match TRBD1. V trimming: 4 bases; J trimming: 6 bases; junction bases outside the gene matches: 9. CDR1 is SGHAT and CDR2 is FQNNGV in the germline V gene. This CDR3 region has 16 residues. CDR3 sequence (DNA): TGTGCCAGCAGCTCTCGACAGGGTGGTCGTAATTCACCCCTCCACTTT. Protein: CASSSRQGGRNSPLHF.

The CDR3 region is CASRGTGRETQYF. The CDR3 DNA is TGTGCCAGCAGAGGGACAGGTCGAGAGACCCAGTACTTC. The chain couples TRBV2 to TRBJ2-5; TRBD1 agrees at 8 bases. Germline V gives CDR1 SNHLY, CDR2 FYNNEI. V was pared by 6 bases and J by 4 bases, with 4 bases of the junction left unmatched. CDR3 size: 13 residues.

Comments on this clonotype: This may arise from a read error, as a much more abundant clone is one base away. V and J are TRBV20-1 and TRBJ2-5; tentative D call: TRBD2 (6 bases). Near its end, the DNA agrees better with TRBJ2-7, so the J call may be wrong. CDR3 length: 14 amino acids. Germline V gene data show CDR1 as DFQATT and CDR2 as SNEGSKA (reference sequence). The DNA for the CDR3 is TGCAGTGCTGGAGGGGTAGCGGCCTCCTACGAGCAGTACTTC. Its protein is CSAGGVAASYEQYF.

This chain joins TRBV14 and TRBJ2-6; perhaps D is TRBD1 or TRBD2 (5 bases each). Germline V gene data show CDR1 as SGHDN and CDR2 as FVKESK. Trimming removed 3 bases from V and 0 bases from J, with 9 bases in between. The CDR3 extends over 16 amino acids. The CDR3 DNA follows: TGTGCCAGCAGCCACGAGGGGAGCTCTGGGGCCAACGTCCTGACTTTC. It specifies CASSHEGSSGANVLTF.

The chain uses TRBV10-2 and TRBJ2-3; maybe TRBD1 (5 bases). V lost 4 bases and J lost 2, with 7 bases in between. The CDR3 is 13 residues long. Germline V lookup: CDR1 WSHSY, CDR2 SAAADI. As DNA, the CDR3 is TGCGCCAGCAGTGGCAGGGTCACAGATACGCAGTATTTT. It codes for CASSGRVTDTQYF.

Worth noting for this clonotype: This may come from a read error, since a much larger clone is one base off. CDR3 protein: CSVVQYANTGGLFF. CDR3 DNA: TGCAGCGTGGTCCAGTACGCGAACACCGGGGGGCTGTTTTTT. The chain uses TRBV29-1 and TRBJ2-2; D possibly corresponds to TRBD2 (6 bases). The CDR3 loop spans 14 amino acids. Germline CDR1 is SQVTM and CDR2 is ANQGSEA.

This clonotype showed up many times. V is TRBV10-3 and J is TRBJ2-7; 7 bases align to TRBD2. V lost 10 bases, J lost 2 bases, and 14 bases stayed unmatched. This CDR3 is 15 amino acids long. CDR1 and CDR2 from the germline V gene are ENHRY and SYGVKD. The CDR3 DNA reads TGTGCCAGCAGCCCTGGACTAGTGACTACCTACGAGCAGTACTTC. Translated, it gives CASSPGLVTTYEQYF.

In the case of this clonotype: A much larger clone differs by one base, so this may be a read error. The genes are TRBV30 and TRBJ1-1; D remains ambiguous. The ends were cut back, 1 base at V and 1 base at J, with 7 bases in the middle. CDR1 GTSNPN and CDR2 SVGIG come from the germline V gene (reference sequence). CDR3 length equals 13 residues. The CDR3 protein is CAWSGAGNTEAFF. CDR3 in DNA: TGTGCCTGGAGTGGGGCGGGGAACACTGAAGCTTTCTTT. Combining the CDR3 with reference TRBV30 and TRBJ1-1 gives the whole variable domain SQTIHQWPATLVQPVGSPLSLECTVEGTSNPNLYWYRQAAGRGLQLLFYSVGIGQISSEVPQNLSASRPQDRQFILSSKKLLLSDSGFYLCAWSGAGNTEAFFGQGTRLTVV.

This clonotype was observed at least ten times. CDR3 amino acids: CASSDRQANEKLFF. CDR3 DNA sequence: TGTGCCAGCAGTGATAGACAGGCAAATGAAAAACTGTTTTTT. This chain uses TRBV2 with TRBJ1-4, with D maybe TRBD1 (6 bases). With 3 bases removed from V and 5 bases from J, the gap between germline ends came to 10 bases. The CDR3 totals 14 residues. Germline V CDR1 and CDR2: SNHLY, FYNNEI.

This chain links TRBV29-1 with TRBJ2-3; 9 nucleotides align to TRBD1. This CDR3 contains 15 residues. CDR1 and CDR2 from the germline V gene are SQVTM and ANQGSEA. Germline trimming cut 4 bases from V and 5 bases from J; bases unmatched to any gene: 10. CDR3 amino acids: CSVAFGTGKIDTQYF. The CDR3 DNA sequence: TGCAGCGTTGCATTTGGGACAGGGAAAATAGATACGCAGTATTTT.

The chain is built from TRBV7-3 and TRBJ2-6; 7 bases map to TRBD2. Germline trimming cut 4 bases from V and 4 bases from J; bases unmatched to any gene: 4. CDR1 and CDR2 (germline): SGHTA, FQGTGA. The CDR3 is 15 residues long. CDR3 in DNA: TGTGCCAGCAGCTCAACGACTAGCGGGGCCAACGTCCTGACTTTC. Amino acid sequence: CASSSTTSGANVLTF.

This clonotype was found many times. V gene TRBV29-1 combines with J gene TRBJ1-2, with TRBD1 matching over 7 bases. Germline CDR1 is SQVTM and CDR2 is ANQGSEA. The CDR3 consists of 13 residues. Trimming cost V 2 bases and J 2 bases; bases outside gene matches: 2. The CDR3 is CSVELQGNYGYTF. The CDR3 DNA sequence: TGCAGCGTTGAACTACAGGGGAACTATGGCTACACCTTC.

The chain has TRBV7-6 and TRBJ1-2; the match to TRBD1 covers 8 bases. The CDR3 has 14 residues. Per the germline V gene, CDR1 is SGHVS and CDR2 is FNYEAQ. V lost 6 bases and J lost 4; bases outside the gene matches: 7. CDR3 region: CASRPGTGSYGYTF. In DNA form, the CDR3 reads TGTGCCAGCAGGCCCGGGACAGGAAGCTATGGCTACACCTTC. Complete variable domain (other parts from reference TRBV7-6 and TRBJ1-2): GAGVSQSPRYKVTKRGQDVALRCDPISGHVSLYWYRQALGQGPEFLTYFNYEAQQDKSGLPNDRFSAERPEGSISTLTIQRTEQRDSAMYRCASRPGTGSYGYTFGSGTRLTVV.

The chain couples TRBV15 to TRBJ1-5, with D maybe TRBD1 (5 bases). Trimming cost V 3 bases and J 4 bases, with 10 bases left between them. Germline V gives CDR1 LNHNV, CDR2 YYDKDF (reference sequence). The CDR3 runs to 14 residues. CDR3 DNA: TGTGCCACCAGCAGCGGTGACAGAAATCAGCCCCAGCATTTT. Translation gives CATSSGDRNQPQHF.

The V and J genes are TRBV29-1 and TRBJ1-2; no firm D call. Trimming left V 5 bases short and J 4 bases short, with 11 bases between. Germline values: CDR1 SQVTM, CDR2 ANQGSEA. The CDR3 is made up of 12 amino acids. The CDR3 DNA is TGCAGCGTTCCGGAGACGGGCTATGGCTACACCTTC. It translates to CSVPETGYGYTF.

Remarks on this clonotype: An end of the junction does not agree with germline; a read error may underlie this. The chain has TRBV28 and TRBJ2-7, with 10 nucleotides matching TRBD1. The CDR3 spans 11 residues. Per the germline V gene, CDR1 is MDHEN and CDR2 is SYDVKM. The DNA of the CDR3 is TGTGCCAGCAGTAATCCCGGGACAGGGGAGTTC. Its translation: CASSNPGTGEF.

This clonotype was found many times. The V and J genes are TRBV19 and TRBJ2-2, with D perhaps matching TRBD1 or TRBD2 (7 bases each). The CDR3 totals 15 residues. CDR1 and CDR2 (germline): LNHDA, SQIVND (reference sequence). Trimming removed 8 bases from V and 7 bases from J, with 20 bases in between. The CDR3: CASSGTAGTGGELFF. The CDR3 DNA follows: TGTGCCAGTTCCGGGACAGCGGGGACCGGCGGGGAGCTGTTTTTT.

In its sample, this clonotype was seen many times. The chain combines TRBV7-9 with TRBJ1-2, with 7 positions matching TRBD1. This CDR3 has 12 residues. Germline trimming cut 5 bases from V and 8 bases from J; bases unmatched to any gene: 5. Germline CDR1 is SEHNR and CDR2 is FQNEAQ (reference sequence). CDR3 nucleotides: TGTGCCAGCAGCCTGTCAGGGGGAGGCTACACCTTC. It codes for CASSLSGGGYTF.

Notes on this clonotype: A clone one base away is much larger, so this may be a read error. The chain links TRBV9 to TRBJ2-7; 9 nucleotides agree with TRBD1. V lost 7 bases, J lost 0 bases, and 11 bases stayed unmatched. This CDR3 comprises 16 residues. The V gene's germline CDR1 is SGDLS and CDR2 YYNGEE. This CDR3 reads CASGLQPGQGSYEQYF. The CDR3 coding sequence is TGTGCCAGCGGCCTCCAGCCGGGACAGGGCTCCTACGAGCAGTACTTC.

Worth noting for this clonotype: A junction boundary mismatches the germline segment, possibly from a read error. The V call is TRBV11-2, the J call TRBJ1-5; D ambiguous. Germline assignment: CDR1 SGHAT and CDR2 FQNNGV. The CDR3 is 13 residues long. For the CDR3, the DNA is TGTGCCAGCAGCTCCCGCTACAATGAGCCCCAGCATTTT. Translated, it gives CASSSRYNEPQHF.

This clonotype was seen at least ten times. The chain has TRBV5-1 and TRBJ2-7; D might be TRBD1 (5 bases). The CDR3 is 17 amino acids. In germline, CDR1 is SGHRS, CDR2 YFSETQ. V lost 0 bases, J lost 3 bases, and 19 bases lay in between. In DNA, the CDR3 is TGCGCCAGCAGCTTGGCCCGCCGGACGGACAACCTCTACGAGCAGTACTTC. Amino acid sequence: CASSLARRTDNLYEQYF.

The CDR3, as DNA: TGTGCCAGCAGCTGGGACAGGGGACACTATGGCTACACCTTC. It codes for CASSWDRGHYGYTF. The rearrangement links TRBV3-1 to TRBJ1-2, with 10 positions matching TRBD1. The CDR3 contains 14 residues. V lost 5 bases to trimming and J lost 3 bases; unmatched junction nucleotides: 3. Germline values: CDR1 LGHDT, CDR2 YNNKEL (reference sequence).

The genes are TRBV9 and TRBJ2-2; D may correspond to TRBD1 or TRBD2 (5 bases each). The CDR3 spans 14 residues. Deletions cut 5 bases from V and 6 bases from J, with 14 bases between. Germline CDR1 reads SGDLS; CDR2 reads YYNGEE. The CDR3 nucleotides read TGTGCCAGCAGTTTAACCGGGGACGCCGGGGAGCTGTTTTTT. Its translation is CASSLTGDAGELFF.

This clonotype was observed many times. The chain joins TRBV12-3 or TRBV12-4 to TRBJ2-5, with 9 nucleotides matching TRBD1. The CDR3 spans 16 residues. V lost 6 bases to trimming and J lost 0 bases; unmatched junction nucleotides: 8. CDR3 DNA: TGTGCCAGCAGAAAGGCGGGACAGGGTGACCAAGAGACCCAGTACTTC. Residues: CASRKAGQGDQETQYF.

The chain uses TRBV7-2 and TRBJ2-7; D is undetermined. The CDR3 has 14 residues. Germline V gives CDR1 SGHTA, CDR2 FQGNSA. The germline V and J ends were trimmed by 1 base and 0 bases, with 7 bases remaining between them. CDR3 protein: CASSLGGISYEQYF. The CDR3 DNA sequence: TGTGCCAGCAGCTTAGGTGGGATCTCCTACGAGCAGTACTTC.